This TCR beta chain is from a study of blood T cell repertoires in COVID-19. Across the whole study: The samples span acute and convalescent COVID-19 from the United States, Italy and Spain. The cDNA or gDNA used as material had been derived from T cells, B-cell-depleted T cells, or PBMCs.

The V segment lost 0 bases and the J segment 2 bases; nucleotides outside the gene matches: 8. The CDR3 spans 17 residues. Germline V gene sequence: CDR1 LGHNA, CDR2 YSLEER. Original processing notes: The assay estimated nucleated cells by amplifying reference gene primers. TCRdb keeps only in-frame clones here, not all; method: immunoSEQ multiplex PCR. V, J and clone size derive from that table, while D and trimming were established from the DNA sequence. Of fewer than 350,000 clones in the sample, approximately 86% are singletons; the top ten hold 2% to 2.5%. V usage is TRBV4-3 and J usage is TRBJ2-3; TRBD1 matches 7 bases. The sequence was obtained from a woman aged 25 to 39 who had recovered from COVID-19. Sequencing input: peripheral blood. CDR3: CASSQDRGTAYTDTQYF. The DNA of the CDR3 is TGCGCCAGCAGCCAAGATCGAGGGACAGCTTACACAGATACGCAGTATTTT.